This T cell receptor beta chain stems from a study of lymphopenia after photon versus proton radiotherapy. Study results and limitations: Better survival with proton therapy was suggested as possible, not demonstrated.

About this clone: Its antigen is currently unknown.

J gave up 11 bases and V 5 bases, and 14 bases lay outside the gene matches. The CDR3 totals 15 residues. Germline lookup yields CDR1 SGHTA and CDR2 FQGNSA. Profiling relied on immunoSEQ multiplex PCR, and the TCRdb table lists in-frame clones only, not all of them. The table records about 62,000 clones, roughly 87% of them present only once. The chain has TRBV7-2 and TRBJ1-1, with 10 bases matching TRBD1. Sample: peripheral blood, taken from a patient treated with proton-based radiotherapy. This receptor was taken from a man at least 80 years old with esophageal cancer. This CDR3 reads CASSQLTGGVTGAFF. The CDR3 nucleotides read TGTGCCAGCAGCCAACTGACAGGGGGCGTTACGGGCGCTTTCTTT.